This TCR beta chain was identified in a study of control samples from healthy donors and cancer patients. Germline V CDR1 and CDR2: MDHEN, SYDVKM. CDR3 size: 15 residues. The junction had 10 bases not matched to a gene; V was cut back by 6 bases and J by 3 bases. Measured with immunoSEQ multiplex PCR; TCRdb has only the in-frame clones, and not every one. Of 130,000 or so clones listed, around nine tenths are singletons. This clonotype was sampled from a man aged 50 to 59 in good health. This chain uses TRBV28 with TRBJ2-7, with TRBD1 matching over 8 bases. Sequencing used blood. CDR3 DNA sequence: TGTGCCAGCAGCTCCTTCGCGACAGGGGACTACGAGCAGTACTTC. It yields the protein CASSSFATGDYEQYF.